This paragraph covers one TCR beta chain sequence. Antigen specificity is unknown. This sample is drawn from a study of graft-versus-host responses after intestinal transplantation. About the research overall: Recipients underwent multivisceral, liver-intestinal, or isolated intestinal transplants. Every recipient had anti-thymocyte globulin induction and 2 to 4 years of tacrolimus plus steroids. Study observations and caveats: Recipient marrow contained GvH clones, some of which appeared first in ileum or blood.

The CDR3 is 15 residues long. V shed 0 bases and J shed 8 bases, with 13 bases lying between them. Germline loops: CDR1 MNHEY, CDR2 SVGAGI. Generated by immunoSEQ multiplex PCR, the TCRdb table keeps only in-frame clones and is missing some. Counted here are 99,000 or so clones, less than 95% occurring once; the ten biggest clones make up approximately 0.07%. The sequencing here drew on unstimulated CD8+ T cells sorted from spleen or lymph node cells, taken before transplant. The chain links TRBV6-5 to TRBJ1-4; weak D call: TRBD1 (6 bases). This TCR derives from a human donor who was the organ donor for an intestinal transplant. The CDR3: CASSYSGTLGEKLFF. In DNA, the CDR3 is TGTGCCAGCAGTTACTCCGGGACATTGGGGGAAAAACTGTTTTTT.